Below, 8 T cell receptor beta chains from the same sample are listed, as sequenced in a study of blood T cell repertoires in COVID-19. The protocol was immunoSEQ multiplex PCR, while the TCRdb copy is restricted to in-frame clones and leaves out a portion. The sample lists approximately 100,000 clones; 85% were seen once. Sequencing was performed on peripheral blood. The source of these receptors is a woman between 65 and 79 years old with active or convalescent COVID-19.

V and J are TRBV18 and TRBJ2-7; D is possibly TRBD2 (5 bases). The germline gives CDR1 KGHSH, CDR2 LQKENI. The length of the CDR3 is 13 residues. Trimming took 2 bases from V and 7 from J, leaving 12 bases between them. CDR3 amino acids: CASSPGRTGEQYF. CDR3 nucleotides: TGTGCCAGCTCACCAGGTCGGACGGGGGAGCAGTACTTC.

This clone was found a few times. The V and J genes are TRBV6-6 and TRBJ1-6; a possible D gene is TRBD1 (6 bases). Trimming removed 7 bases from V and 7 bases from J, with 20 bases in between. The CDR3 loop spans 16 amino acids. CDR1 and CDR2 (germline): MNHNY, SVGAGI (reference sequence). CDR3: CASTPQSGQKNSPLHF. CDR3 nucleotides: TGTGCCAGCACCCCACAGAGCGGACAGAAAAATTCACCCCTCCACTTT.

V and J are TRBV13 and TRBJ1-5; D is undetermined. The CDR3 sequence is 18 residues long. Germline loops: CDR1 PRHDT, CDR2 FYEKMQ (reference sequence). Between the trimmed V and J ends, which lost 5 bases and 1 base, there was a span of 21 bases. Here the CDR3 reads CASSRLDLTQPSNQPQHF. Written as DNA, the CDR3 is TGTGCCAGCAGCCGCCTAGACCTTACACAACCAAGCAATCAGCCCCAGCATTTT. The whole variable domain, remainder taken from reference TRBV13 and TRBJ1-5, is AAGVIQSPRHLIKEKRETATLKCYPIPRHDTVYWYQQGPGQDPQFLISFYEKMQSDKGSIPDRFSAQQFSDYHSELNMSSLELGDSALYFCASSRLDLTQPSNQPQHFGDGTRLSIL.

J is TRBJ2-3 and V is TRBV5-6; D remains ambiguous. Between the trimmed V and J ends, which lost 8 bases and 6 bases, there was a span of 22 bases. In germline, CDR1 is SGHDT, CDR2 YYEEEE. This CDR3 region has 15 residues. The CDR3 here is CASSLSASGADTQYF. The CDR3 DNA is TGTGCCAGTTCCCTGAGCGCCAGTGGTGCGGATACGCAGTATTTT.

This clone was seen only a few times. The chain is built from TRBV19 and TRBJ2-1, with TRBD2 identical over 12 bases. The CDR3 extends over 16 amino acids. Trimming at V came to 2 bases and at J to 7 bases, leaving 6 bases not matched to a gene. Looked up from germline, CDR1 is LNHDA and CDR2 is SQIVND (reference sequence). The CDR3 sequence is CASSILTSGSRNEQFF. The CDR3 DNA reads TGTGCCAGTAGTATATTGACTAGCGGGAGTAGGAATGAGCAGTTCTTC.

The CDR3 DNA is TGTGCCACCAGCAGAGAACCAACAGGGGGCGATAAGGAAAAACTGTTTTTT. Its protein product is CATSREPTGGDKEKLFF. The rearrangement links TRBV15 to TRBJ1-4; 9 bases are a match to TRBD1. Germline assignment: CDR1 LNHNV and CDR2 YYDKDF (reference sequence). V was pared by 0 bases and J by 8 bases, with 10 bases of the junction left unmatched. This CDR3 region has 17 residues.

The chain is built from TRBV4-3 and TRBJ2-3; 9 bases line up with TRBD2. Per the germline V gene, CDR1 is LGHNA and CDR2 is YSLEER. Trimming removed 1 base from V and 0 bases from J; junction bases left unmatched: 5. CDR3 size: 17 residues. CDR3 sequence reads: CASSQVGGGASTDTQYF. CDR3 DNA: TGCGCCAGCAGCCAAGTGGGCGGGGGGGCCAGCACAGATACGCAGTATTTT.

The rearrangement links TRBV14 to TRBJ2-7, with 9 nucleotides matching TRBD1. Trimming at V came to 4 bases and at J to 4 bases, leaving 5 bases not matched to a gene. The germline V gene encodes CDR1 SGHDN and CDR2 FVKESK. CDR3 length: 14 amino acids. The CDR3 sequence: CASSLSTGGYEQYF. CDR3 nucleotides: TGTGCCAGCAGCCTCTCGACAGGGGGGTACGAGCAGTACTTC.